The clone carrying this TCR beta chain was picked up many times. What it binds is unknown. Combining a sample-barcoded 5' primer with a J-beta primer mix, a second PCR ran for roughly 7 to 11 cycles. TCRdb recomputed calls from the 5' RACE reads with MiXCR, one row per CDR3 protein. The sample lists fewer than 800,000 distinct CDR3 sequences; around 21% were seen once. The data originate from a study of blood T cells in healthy people across ages. The study, taken as a whole, reports: Older age coincided with a roughly linear decline in TCR beta diversity per million T cells. The study lacked donor CMV status, which possibly confounded expanded clonotype changes.

The J segment lost 0 bases and the V segment lost 0 bases, leaving 7 bases of the junction unmatched. Germline CDR1 and CDR2: DFQATT and SNEGSKA (reference sequence). This CDR3 is built from 16 residues. This sequence originates from an older man in good health. Source material: blood. This chain joins TRBV20-1 and TRBJ1-2; TRBD1 agrees at 7 bases. The CDR3 DNA sequence: TGCAGTGCTAGAGATTTCGGCCAGGGGGCTAACTATGGCTACACCTTC. Amino acids: CSARDFGQGANYGYTF.